This T cell receptor (beta chain) was observed in a study of control samples from healthy donors and cancer patients. This clone was seen once. Trimming took 2 bases from V and 4 from J, leaving 15 bases between them. CDR3 length: 16 amino acids. Germline lookup yields CDR1 MDHEN and CDR2 SYDVKM. Libraries were prepared by immunoSEQ multiplex PCR; TCRdb keeps only in-frame clonotypes and omits some of them. The sample carries some 250,000 clones, roughly 82% recorded once. The sequenced material came from PBMCs. The gene calls are TRBV28 and TRBJ1-5; D is possibly TRBD1 (5 bases). This receptor was obtained from a woman aged 60-70 years with lung cancer. CDR3 DNA: TGTGCCAGCAGTTTAACGGAAGGGACCCGAAATCAGCCCCAGCATTTT. Amino acid sequence: CASSLTEGTRNQPQHF.